This TCR beta chain was identified in a study of cytomegalovirus exposure and HLA in healthy donors. The data were produced by immunoSEQ multiplex PCR, yet TCRdb's version contains in-frame clones alone and is incomplete. The sample has about 160,000 clones; 85% to 90% are singletons. Germline CDR1 reads SGHTA; CDR2 reads FQGNSA. V shed 0 bases, J shed 6 bases, and the junction held 3 bases outside the gene matches. The CDR3 length is 15 residues. Sequenced: PBMCs. The rearrangement uses TRBV7-2 and TRBJ2-1; TRBD2 matches at 9 bases. The receptor was derived from a woman between 18 and 30 years old in good health and CMV-seropositive. CDR3 loop: CASSLAAGGRNEQFF. CDR3 sequence (DNA): TGTGCCAGCAGCTTAGCAGCGGGAGGTCGCAATGAGCAGTTCTTC.